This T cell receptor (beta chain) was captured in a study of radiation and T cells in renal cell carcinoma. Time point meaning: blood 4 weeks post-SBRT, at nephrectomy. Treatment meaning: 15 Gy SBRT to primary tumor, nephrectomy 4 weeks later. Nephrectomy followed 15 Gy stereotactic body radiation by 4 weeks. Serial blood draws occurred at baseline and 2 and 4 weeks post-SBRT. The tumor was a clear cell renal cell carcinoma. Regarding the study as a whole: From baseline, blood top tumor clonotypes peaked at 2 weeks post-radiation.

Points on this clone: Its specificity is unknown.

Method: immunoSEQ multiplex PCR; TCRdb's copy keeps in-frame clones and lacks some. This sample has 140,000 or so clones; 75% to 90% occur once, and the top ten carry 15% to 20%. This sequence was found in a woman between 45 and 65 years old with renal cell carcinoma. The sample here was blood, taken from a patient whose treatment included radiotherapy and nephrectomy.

The CDR3 DNA follows: TGTGCCAGCAGCTCCGGACAGAACACTGAAGCTTTCTTT. It yields the protein CASSSGQNTEAFF. The chain employs TRBV5-4 and TRBJ1-1; a weak D match, TRBD1 (5 bases). V was pared by 3 bases and J by 1 base, with 7 bases between. The V gene's germline CDR1 is SGHNT and CDR2 YYREEE (reference sequence). The CDR3 is 13 amino acids.